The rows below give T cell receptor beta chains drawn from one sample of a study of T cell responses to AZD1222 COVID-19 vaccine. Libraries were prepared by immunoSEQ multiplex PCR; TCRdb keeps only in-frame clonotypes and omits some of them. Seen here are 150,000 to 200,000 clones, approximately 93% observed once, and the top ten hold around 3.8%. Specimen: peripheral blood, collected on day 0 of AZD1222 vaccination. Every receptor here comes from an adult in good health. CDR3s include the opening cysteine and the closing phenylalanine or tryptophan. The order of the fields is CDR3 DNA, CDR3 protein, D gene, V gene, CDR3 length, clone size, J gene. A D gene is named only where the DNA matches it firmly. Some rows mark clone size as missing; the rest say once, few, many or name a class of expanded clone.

DNA: TGCGCCAGAAAAACGACAGGGGGCCGGAGGATTCATAGCAATCAGCCCCAGCATTTT
CDR3: CARKTTGGRRIHSNQPQHF
D: TRBD1
V: TRBV10-1
length: 19
size: -
J: TRBJ1-5

DNA: TGTGCCAGCAGTTACGAAACAGGTCGTTTAGGGGGTCAGCCCCAGCATTTT
CDR3: CASSYETGRLGGQPQHF
D: -
V: TRBV6-2/TRBV6-3
length: 17
size: once
J: TRBJ1-5

DNA: TGTGCCAGCAGCTCCCTAAAGCCGGGACGGGTGACCTACGAGCAGTACTTC
CDR3: CASSSLKPGRVTYEQYF
D: -
V: TRBV13
length: 17
size: -
J: TRBJ2-7

DNA: TGCGCCAGCAGCTCCATCCTGGGCAGGGGGCTATACGAGCAGTACTTC
CDR3: CASSSILGRGLYEQYF
D: TRBD1
V: TRBV5-1
length: 16
size: -
J: TRBJ2-7

DNA: TGTGCCAGCAGTGAACAGGGGGGAGGGTTTCAAGCTTTCTTT
CDR3: CASSEQGGGFQAFF
D: TRBD1
V: TRBV25-1
length: 14
size: -
J: TRBJ1-1

DNA: TGTGCCAGTAGTATAGAACGACAGGGATTTTATAGCAATCAGCCCCAGCATTTT
CDR3: CASSIERQGFYSNQPQHF
D: TRBD1
V: TRBV19
length: 18
size: -
J: TRBJ1-5

DNA: TGCGCCAGCACAGGGATGCCTAACTATGGCTACACCTTC
CDR3: CASTGMPNYGYTF
D: -
V: TRBV10-1
length: 13
size: -
J: TRBJ1-2

DNA: TGTGCCAGCAGTTCAGGGGCGATCAAGCCCCAGCATTTT
CDR3: CASSSGAIKPQHF
D: -
V: TRBV12-3/TRBV12-4
length: 13
size: -
J: TRBJ1-5

DNA: TGCGCCAGCAGCCCGGCCGCTAGGACCTACAATGAGCAGTTCTTC
CDR3: CASSPAARTYNEQFF
D: -
V: TRBV5-1
length: 15
size: -
J: TRBJ2-1

DNA: TGTGCCACGAATCCTCCCGGACCTACCGGGGAGCTGTTTTTT
CDR3: CATNPPGPTGELFF
D: -
V: TRBV10-3
length: 14
size: -
J: TRBJ2-2

DNA: TGTGCCAGCAGCCAAGGAGGGCAGGACCCCCCTAGCACAGATACGCAGTATTTT
CDR3: CASSQGGQDPPSTDTQYF
D: -
V: TRBV4-2
length: 18
size: -
J: TRBJ2-3

DNA: TGTGCCAGCAGCTTAGGGACAGGGGGGGACACTGAAGCTTTCTTT
CDR3: CASSLGTGGDTEAFF
D: TRBD1
V: TRBV7-6
length: 15
size: -
J: TRBJ1-1

DNA: TGTGCCAGCAGTGAAGGGGGCAATGGCTACACCTTC
CDR3: CASSEGGNGYTF
D: -
V: TRBV6-1
length: 12
size: -
J: TRBJ1-2

DNA: TGCGCCAGCAGCCAAGCCGGGAGGAGTGAAGCCGTAAACACCATATATTTT
CDR3: CASSQAGRSEAVNTIYF
D: -
V: TRBV4-1
length: 17
size: -
J: TRBJ1-3

DNA: TGCGCCAGCAGTGAGCCTAGCGGCAACTACAATGAGCAGTTCTTC
CDR3: CASSEPSGNYNEQFF
D: TRBD2
V: TRBV10-1
length: 15
size: -
J: TRBJ2-1

DNA: TGTGCCAGCAGTGGGCAGGGACATGAAAAACTGTTTTTT
CDR3: CASSGQGHEKLFF
D: -
V: TRBV6-2/TRBV6-3
length: 13
size: -
J: TRBJ1-4

DNA: TGTGCCAGTAGTATAGTAAGAGGGAAGAACACTGAAGCTTTCTTT
CDR3: CASSIVRGKNTEAFF
D: -
V: TRBV19
length: 15
size: -
J: TRBJ1-1

DNA: TGCGCCAGCAGCTTTGGATTAAACACCGGGGAGCTGTTTTTT
CDR3: CASSFGLNTGELFF
D: -
V: TRBV5-1
length: 14
size: -
J: TRBJ2-2

DNA: TGTGCCAGTAGTATAGATCTAGGCCAGCTCGGCTATGGCTACACCTTC
CDR3: CASSIDLGQLGYGYTF
D: -
V: TRBV19
length: 16
size: -
J: TRBJ1-2

DNA: TGTGCCAGCAGCTCAACAGGGGGTTCTAGGTATGGCTACACCTTC
CDR3: CASSSTGGSRYGYTF
D: TRBD1
V: TRBV5-4
length: 15
size: -
J: TRBJ1-2

DNA: TGTGCCAGCAGCTTGGGCGGACAGGGGGTTTTAGTCTATGGCTACACCTTC
CDR3: CASSLGGQGVLVYGYTF
D: TRBD1
V: TRBV5-4
length: 17
size: -
J: TRBJ1-2

DNA: TGTGCCAGCAAACGCGGACAGGGGCCGCTGTATAGCAATCAGCCCCAGCATTTT
CDR3: CASKRGQGPLYSNQPQHF
D: TRBD1
V: TRBV2
length: 18
size: -
J: TRBJ1-5

DNA: TGTGCCAGCAGTCCCACGCAGCAAGCCGGGCAGTACTTC
CDR3: CASSPTQQAGQYF
D: -
V: TRBV27
length: 13
size: few
J: TRBJ2-7

DNA: TGTGCCAGCAGTTTAGCCTCTGGACTTTACAATGAGCAGTTCTTC
CDR3: CASSLASGLYNEQFF
D: -
V: TRBV27
length: 15
size: -
J: TRBJ2-1

DNA: TGTGCCAGCAGGAGCGTTTCACGGGGGGAGCTGTTTTTT
CDR3: CASRSVSRGELFF
D: -
V: TRBV6-5
length: 13
size: -
J: TRBJ2-2

DNA: TGTGCCAGCAGTTACTCGATGTGGGGGGGGAACTATGGCTACACCTTC
CDR3: CASSYSMWGGNYGYTF
D: -
V: TRBV6-5
length: 16
size: -
J: TRBJ1-2

DNA: TGCGCCAGCAGCTTGGGGAGTGGGGCCTACGAGCAGTACTTC
CDR3: CASSLGSGAYEQYF
D: -
V: TRBV5-1
length: 14
size: once
J: TRBJ2-7

DNA: TGTGCCAGCAGTCCTTCCGGCGATATTAATGAGCAGTTCTTC
CDR3: CASSPSGDINEQFF
D: -
V: TRBV6-4
length: 14
size: -
J: TRBJ2-1

DNA: TGTGCCAGCAGGGGCGACAGGGCCCCGAATTCACCCCTCCACTTT
CDR3: CASRGDRAPNSPLHF
D: TRBD1
V: TRBV6-4
length: 15
size: -
J: TRBJ1-6

DNA: TGTGCCAGCAGCTTAACAGATACGCAGTATTTT
CDR3: CASSLTDTQYF
D: -
V: TRBV5-6
length: 11
size: -
J: TRBJ2-3

DNA: TGTGCCAGCAGCCAGGACAGATATAGCAATCAGCCCCAGCATTTT
CDR3: CASSQDRYSNQPQHF
D: -
V: TRBV4-2
length: 15
size: once
J: TRBJ1-5

DNA: TGTGCCAGCAGCCAGTATCGGGGAATTGAGACCGGGGAGCTGTTTTTT
CDR3: CASSQYRGIETGELFF
D: -
V: TRBV3-1/TRBV3-2
length: 16
size: -
J: TRBJ2-2

DNA: TGTGCCAGTAGTATAGGGTCTAGCGGGAGCTATGAGCAGTTCTTC
CDR3: CASSIGSSGSYEQFF
D: TRBD2
V: TRBV19
length: 15
size: -
J: TRBJ2-1

DNA: TGTGCCAGTAGCCAGACAGGACTTGAAGCAGTTTTCTTT
CDR3: CASSQTGLEAVFF
D: -
V: TRBV19
length: 13
size: -
J: TRBJ1-1

DNA: TGTGCCAGCAGCCAAGATGGGGTGAAGGTCTCCTACGAGCAGTACTTC
CDR3: CASSQDGVKVSYEQYF
D: -
V: TRBV4-2
length: 16
size: -
J: TRBJ2-7

DNA: TGCGCCAGCAGCCAAGTTGGAGCCTCTGGGGCCAACGTCCTGACTTTC
CDR3: CASSQVGASGANVLTF
D: -
V: TRBV4-1
length: 16
size: -
J: TRBJ2-6

DNA: TGTGCTCCACAGAACATGAACACTGAAGCTTTCTTT
CDR3: CAPQNMNTEAFF
D: -
V: TRBV2
length: 12
size: -
J: TRBJ1-1

DNA: TGTGCCAGTAGTATCACTAGCGGGGGGGCCGCTGAGCAGTTCTTC
CDR3: CASSITSGGAAEQFF
D: TRBD2
V: TRBV19
length: 15
size: -
J: TRBJ2-1

DNA: TGTGCCAGCAGCTATCACCCGGTAGGGGGACGGTTTGGCAATCAGCCCCAGCATTTT
CDR3: CASSYHPVGGRFGNQPQHF
D: -
V: TRBV7-9
length: 19
size: -
J: TRBJ1-5

DNA: TGTGCCAGCAGCCAGTCCGAGGGCCAAGAGACCCAGTACTTC
CDR3: CASSQSEGQETQYF
D: -
V: TRBV3-1/TRBV3-2
length: 14
size: -
J: TRBJ2-5

DNA: TGCGCCAGCAGACTAGAGGAGGGGGCCAACGTCCCGACTTTC
CDR3: CASRLEEGANVPTF
D: -
V: TRBV5-1
length: 14
size: -
J: TRBJ2-6

DNA: TGTGCCAGCAGTCTCACAGGGGCGAACACTGAAGCTTTCTTT
CDR3: CASSLTGANTEAFF
D: TRBD1
V: TRBV6-5
length: 14
size: -
J: TRBJ1-1

DNA: TGTGCCAGCAGCCGACAGGGGGACACTGAAGCTTTCTTT
CDR3: CASSRQGDTEAFF
D: TRBD1
V: TRBV7-6
length: 13
size: -
J: TRBJ1-1

DNA: TGCAGTGCTAGTGACGACAGGGACTATGGCTACACCTTC
CDR3: CSASDDRDYGYTF
D: TRBD1
V: TRBV20-1
length: 13
size: -
J: TRBJ1-2

DNA: TGTGCCAGCAATAGTCCGATACAGGGTTACGGTCAGCCCCAGCATTTT
CDR3: CASNSPIQGYGQPQHF
D: -
V: TRBV2
length: 16
size: -
J: TRBJ1-5

DNA: TGCGCCAGCAGTGAGGGGTCGGATTCACCCCTCCACTTT
CDR3: CASSEGSDSPLHF
D: -
V: TRBV5-1
length: 13
size: -
J: TRBJ1-6

DNA: TGCGCCAGCAGCCAGGTTACGACGAACACCGGGGAGCTGTTTTTT
CDR3: CASSQVTTNTGELFF
D: -
V: TRBV4-1
length: 15
size: once
J: TRBJ2-2

DNA: TGTGCCAGCAGCTTGGGGGGGCAGGGGTCAGGTTCACCCCTCCACTTT
CDR3: CASSLGGQGSGSPLHF
D: -
V: TRBV5-5
length: 16
size: -
J: TRBJ1-6